The entry below describes one T cell receptor (beta chain). The clone's antigen remains unknown. The input lacks base qualities; no much larger clone sits a single base away. The germline V gene supplies CDR1 LGHNA and CDR2 YNFKEQ. The CDR3 holds 17 amino acids from the cysteine to the phenylalanine. Of the read, only the CDR3 DNA is kept; its 51 bases are in frame from base 1. V and J are trimmed by 6 bases and 1 base, and the gene matches miss 7 bases of the junction. The twin pairs came from the European Cystic Fibrosis Twin and Sibling Study Cohort, a cohort that recruited patients from 150 to 200 CF clinics across 14 European countries. Zygosity and CFTR genotype were verified in-house, and zygosity was tested by multiplex PCR of nine short tandem repeat loci. Each twin gave a peripheral blood sample, and clinical parameters were documented on that same day of blood sampling. Genomic DNA was isolated from peripheral blood cells with phenol/chloroform and kept in TE buffer at 4 degrees C.

This sample was taken from a study of monozygotic twins with cystic fibrosis (TCRdb year 2021). Turning to the overall study: Roughly 2.8 micrograms of fragmented DNA went through around 14 PCR cycles to produce barcoded libraries. To gauge how much genetics shapes V and J gene usage, the researchers compared TCR beta repertoires both within and across 16 monozygotic twin pairs who have cystic fibrosis. On the day blood was drawn, the twins' weight-for-height and FEVPerc (FEV1 disease centile) were ranked against those of the 1,060 cohort participants. Data for three of the twin pairs had been reported previously in another context. The cohort included ten female and six male twin pairs, mostly children and adolescents, aged roughly 2.0 to 36.4 years with a median of 9.1 years. Here is what the overall study found, with its caveats: Significantly higher nucleotide-identical clonotype sharing was observed within monozygotic CF twin pairs than between unrelated CF individuals (P = 0.000026, Mann-Whitney). V gene usage was most similar to the co-twin in 13 of 16 pairs, and J usage was most similar to the co-twin in 8 of 16 pairs, which suggests genetic constraints. Simpson clonality tended to be low (median roughly 0.0098), which suggests a naive-dominated repertoire, although clonality was higher in the most severely affected patients. The cohort was small, and no association was found between shared CDR3 numbers and age, concordance or disease severity.

TCR beta CDR3 regions were amplified by multiplex PCR with the immunoSEQ immune profiling system according to the manufacturer's instructions. An Illumina NextSeq system was used to carry out the sequencing. As for the authors' bioinformatics: The immunoSEQ Analyzer platform handled processing of the sequence data, and clonality was calculated by taking the square root of Simpson's index of productive rearrangements. Similarity in V and J usage was quantified by Jensen-Shannon distance, and CDR3 generation probabilities were calculated with OLGA. The researchers looked up shared CDR3 sequences in the immuneACCESS database (August 2020) and in VDJdb (December 2020). Sourced from immuneACCESS, this table was stored by TCRdb with only in-frame sequences that have V and J called. A share of the clones is absent; for the studies checked, an unresolved V gene accounts for under half, and the remainder has no known explanation. The DNA was the basis for D and trimming; V, J and clone size are from that table. Within this sample are 35,000 or so clones, with nearly 85% of them counted one time only. Roughly 1.8% of the sample lies in the top ten.

This TCR derives from a girl aged 2-9 years with cystic fibrosis. Sequencing input: blood. The sequence links TRBV4-2 to TRBJ2-1, with TRBD2 matching 12 junction bases. The CDR3 region: CASSMYGLAGSYNEQFF. The DNA reads TGTGCCAGCAGTATGTATGGACTAGCGGGGTCCTACAATGAGCAGTTCTTC.